The 8 T cell receptor beta chains below come from one sample, sequenced in a study of cytomegalovirus exposure and HLA in healthy donors. A multiplex PCR was run with 60 Vbeta primers and 13 Jbeta primers. Assay: immunoSEQ multiplex PCR; the TCRdb copy retains only in-frame clones and omits some. The sample shows some 140,000 clones, approximately 75% of them seen only once. Sequences were obtained from PBMCs. The source is a man younger than 30 in good health and CMV-seronegative.

A few counts support this clone. The CDR3 nucleotides are TGTGCCAGCAGCTCCCGGGGTGACGCTTGGGAGACCCAGTACTTC. This sequence encodes CASSSRGDAWETQYF. The chain uses TRBV7-2 and TRBJ2-5, with D possibly TRBD2 on 5 matching bases. CDR3 length equals 15 residues. Germline V gives CDR1 SGHTA, CDR2 FQGNSA. Trimming took 4 bases from V and 5 from J, leaving 17 bases between them.

This clone was picked up a small number of times. The J gene is TRBJ1-2, the V gene TRBV18, with 7 positions matching TRBD1. In germline, CDR1 is KGHSH, CDR2 LQKENI. V shed 3 bases, J shed 5 bases, and the junction held 9 bases outside the gene matches. This CDR3 is built from 15 residues. This chain's CDR3 is CASSPTPGQQYGYTF. The CDR3 DNA reads as TGTGCCAGCTCACCTACCCCGGGACAGCAGTATGGCTACACCTTC.

The genes are TRBV7-8 and TRBJ1-1; the D gene is possibly TRBD1 (5 bases). Trimming removed 5 bases from V and 1 base from J, with 23 bases in between. Germline V gene sequence: CDR1 SGHVS, CDR2 FQNEAQ. CDR3 length: 18 residues. This CDR3 is CASSPFGWDWRENTEAFF. CDR3 nucleotides: TGTGCCAGCAGCCCTTTCGGGTGGGACTGGAGGGAGAACACTGAAGCTTTCTTT.

This chain joins TRBV7-2 and TRBJ2-4; TRBD2 matches at 11 bases. This CDR3 is 16 amino acids long. The V and J ends lost 4 bases and 7 bases, in that order; junction bases with no gene match: 9. Germline-derived CDR1 and CDR2 are SGHTA and FQGNSA. CDR3 nucleotide sequence: TGTGCCAGCAGCTGGGATAGCGGGGGGGCCTTGAACATTCAGTACTTC. Encoded protein: CASSWDSGGALNIQYF.

This clone has a handful of counts. This chain uses TRBV9 with TRBJ1-3, with D possibly being TRBD1 (6 bases). Germline V gene lookup returns CDR1 SGDLS and CDR2 YYNGEE. Trimming cost V 4 bases and J 0 bases, with 14 bases left between them. The CDR3 extends over 16 amino acids. CDR3 region: CASSKMTGHSGNTIYF. CDR3 DNA: TGTGCCAGCAGCAAAATGACAGGTCACTCTGGAAACACCATATATTTT.

The chain recombines TRBV7-2 with TRBJ2-1, with 9 bases that match TRBD1. The CDR3 is 14 amino acids. V shed 2 bases and J 7 bases; nucleotides not matched to a gene: 3. The germline CDR1 and CDR2 sequences are SGHTA and FQGNSA. CDR3 nucleotides: TGTGCCAGCAGCTTAACAGGGGGCTTAAATGAGCAGTTCTTC. This sequence encodes CASSLTGGLNEQFF.

The genes are TRBV6-5 and TRBJ1-6; no definite D call. The CDR3 has 13 residues. Trimming removed 2 bases at V and 5 bases at J, with 4 bases between. The germline V gene encodes CDR1 MNHEY and CDR2 SVGAGI. CDR3 sequence: CASSYDNNSPLHF. CDR3 coding DNA: TGTGCCAGCAGTTACGACAATAATTCACCCCTCCACTTT.

The chain has TRBV19 and TRBJ1-1, with 8 bases identical to TRBD1. Unmatched junction bases numbered 8, after V lost 5 bases and J lost 3 bases. The CDR3 length is 15 residues. Germline V gene data show CDR1 as LNHDA and CDR2 as SQIVND (reference sequence). The chain's CDR3 is CASSFRQGPYTEAFF. The CDR3 DNA follows: TGTGCCAGTAGTTTCCGACAGGGGCCATACACTGAAGCTTTCTTT.